The 8 T cell receptor beta chains below were found in one sample sequenced in a study of CD8 T cells in cerebrospinal fluid in Alzheimer's disease. TCRdb re-called the 10x single-cell sequencing reads and catalogs CDR3 proteins one per entry, DNA excluded. The sample table includes over a thousand distinct CDR3 sequences. Specimen: cerebrospinal fluid. These receptors were taken from a human donor in good health.

The rearrangement joins TRBV7-6 to TRBJ2-2; the TCRdb D gene call, TRBD1, has no DNA to confirm it. Per the germline V gene, CDR1 is SGHVS and CDR2 is FNYEAQ. CDR3 size: 15 residues. CDR3 loop: CASSFSGGQAGELFF.

By frequency, this clonotype is medium-sized (0.01 to 0.1%). The J gene is TRBJ2-7, the V gene TRBV9; TCRdb's assignment of TRBD1 cannot be checked, as there is no DNA. This CDR3 region has 14 residues. Germline V gene data show CDR1 as SGDLS and CDR2 as YYNGEE. The CDR3 protein is CASSVKTGIDEQYF.

Measured by frequency, this clonotype is medium-sized. The chain combines TRBV6-5 with TRBJ2-1; TCRdb calls TRBD2, which cannot be checked without DNA. CDR1 is MNHEY, CDR2 SVGAGI, per germline. There are 14 residues in the CDR3. CDR3 in amino acids: CASRSLAEYNEQFF.

This clonotype is identified as medium-sized from frequency. V and J are TRBV27 and TRBJ1-2; TCRdb gives TRBD1 as the D gene, but with no DNA this cannot be confirmed. Germline V gives CDR1 MNHEY, CDR2 SMNVEV (reference sequence). The CDR3 runs 15 residues. The CDR3 loop is CASSLLGQGNYGYTF.

Frequency places this clonotype as medium-sized. This chain's CDR3 is CASSESTRWQTQYF. The chain employs TRBV6-1 and TRBJ2-5. Germline CDR1 is MNHNS and CDR2 is SASEGT. The CDR3 covers 14 residues.

This clonotype is large by frequency. This chain links TRBV6-1 with TRBJ2-3; TCRdb gives TRBD1 as the D gene, but with no DNA this cannot be confirmed. This CDR3 comprises 15 residues. Germline V gene data show CDR1 as MNHNS and CDR2 as SASEGT. The CDR3 loop reads CASTQLGTPTDTQYF.

Frequency places this clonotype as medium-sized. V is TRBV6-2 or TRBV6-3 and J is TRBJ2-2. Germline CDR1 is MNHEY and CDR2 is SVGEGT. The CDR3 has 12 amino acids. The CDR3 sequence is CASSLRGGELFF.

Frequency places this clonotype as medium-sized (0.01 to 0.1%). The chain employs TRBV28 and TRBJ2-1; TCRdb picks TRBD1, but there is no DNA to check that call. CDR1 is MDHEN and CDR2 is SYDVKM in the germline V gene. The CDR3 covers 14 residues. The CDR3 reads CASTPRRGFDEQFF.